Following are 3 T cell receptor beta chains from one sample sequenced in a study of blood T cell repertoires in COVID-19. TCRdb's table, derived via immunoSEQ multiplex PCR, lists solely in-frame clones and lacks some. The repertoire consists of fewer than 100,000 clones, with about four fifths occurring once and the leading ten covering 11%. The sample consisted of peripheral blood. These TCRs come from a middle-aged man with acute or convalescent COVID-19.

In DNA form, the CDR3 reads TGTGCCAGCTCACCACCGGGACAGGGCTACGAGCAGTACTTC. Translating gives CASSPPGQGYEQYF. The genes are TRBV18 and TRBJ2-7; 9 bases agree with TRBD1. V was pared by 0 bases and J by 3 bases, with 0 bases of the junction left unmatched. This CDR3 is built from 14 residues. From germline, CDR1 is KGHSH and CDR2 LQKENI.

V usage is TRBV2 and J usage is TRBJ1-1; 8 nucleotides align to TRBD1. The V gene's germline CDR1 is SNHLY and CDR2 FYNNEI. The CDR3 has 15 amino acids. V lost 7 bases, J lost 0 bases, and 7 bases stayed unmatched. Here the CDR3 reads CASIIQGGLNTEAFF. In DNA form, the CDR3 reads TGTGCCAGCATCATACAGGGGGGACTGAACACTGAAGCTTTCTTT.

The J gene is TRBJ1-5, the V gene TRBV6-5; no reliable D call. The ends were cut back, 8 bases at V and 1 base at J, with 9 bases in the middle. Germline loops: CDR1 MNHEY, CDR2 SVGAGI. The length of the CDR3 is 13 residues. CDR3 protein: CASEVWSNQPQHF. For the CDR3, the DNA is TGTGCCAGCGAGGTTTGGAGCAATCAGCCCCAGCATTTT.